Below, 12 T cell receptor beta chains from the same sample are listed, as sequenced in a study of tumor-infiltrating lymphocytes in primary liver carcinoma. Germline DNA was extracted too, while blood RNA derived from unsorted whole blood. With a constant-region primer, TCR beta cDNA was made from 500 ng of total RNA. Construction of TCR beta libraries relied on three successive nested multiplex PCR rounds employing slightly modified ARM-PCR. Amplification in the first two PCR rounds was performed using TRBV1-TRBV30 forward primers and a C-beta reverse primer for approximately 10 cycles each. TCRdb ran MiXCR on the multiplex PCR reads and lists one entry per CDR3 protein. The top ten hold about 7.1% of the sample, which has around 210,000 distinct CDR3 sequences, almost 65% seen once. Sequenced: peripheral blood. Receptors were obtained from a woman between 55 and 75 years old with primary liver carcinoma and hepatitis B virus infection.

This clonotype has only a few counts. A much more abundant neighbour one base away suggests this may be a read error. This sequence joins TRBV29-1 and TRBJ2-7; D is ambiguous. CDR3 length equals 11 residues. The germline V and J ends were trimmed by 4 bases and 7 bases, with 11 bases remaining between them. Germline V gene sequence: CDR1 SQVTM, CDR2 ANQGSEA. CDR3 in DNA: TGCAGCGTTGCTTTGCGCGGTGAGCAGTACTTC. It yields the protein CSVALRGEQYF.

This clonotype has at least ten counts. CDR3 nucleotide sequence: TGCAGCGTTGAAGGCCCAACAGGGGACCAAGAGACCCAGTACTTC. Its translation is CSVEGPTGDQETQYF. This chain links TRBV29-1 with TRBJ2-5; 7 nucleotides match TRBD1. Germline trimming cut 1 base from V and 0 bases from J; bases unmatched to any gene: 5. CDR3 size: 15 residues. The germline V gene encodes CDR1 SQVTM and CDR2 ANQGSEA.

In the case of this clonotype: Here the CDR3 omits its conserved ending phenylalanine or tryptophan, so a read error is the likely source. The J gene is TRBJ1-1, the V gene TRBV11-3; 9 bases match TRBD1. The CDR3 contains 15 residues. Germline trimming cut 5 bases from V and 7 bases from J; bases unmatched to any gene: 11. CDR1 is SGHNT and CDR2 is YENEEA in the germline V gene. The DNA for the CDR3 is TGTGCCAGCAGCCTCTACCGGGACAGGGTAGGTGAAGCTTTCCTT. Translating it yields CASSLYRDRVGEAFL.

A note on this clonotype: A much larger clone differs by one base, so this may be a read error. V gene TRBV12-3 or TRBV12-4 combines with J gene TRBJ1-1; D not resolved. CDR3 length equals 14 residues. Trimming stripped 3 bases from V and 1 base from J, with 9 bases between. CDR3 residues: CASSFGWTNTEAFF. CDR3 DNA sequence: TGTGCCAGCAGTTTTGGGTGGACGAACACTGAAGCTTTCTTT.

A remark on this clonotype: No conserved phenylalanine or tryptophan ends this CDR3, so it is likely a read error. V gene TRBV6-4 combines with J gene TRBJ2-3; D uncertain. V lost 4 bases to trimming and J lost 0 bases, with 11 bases between them. Germline V lookup: CDR1 MRHNA, CDR2 SNTAGT. The CDR3 runs 15 residues. CDR3 amino acids: CASSAGVSSTDTQYS. The CDR3 DNA sequence: TGTGCCAGCAGTGCTGGTGTTTCCAGCACAGATACGCAGTATTCT.

V and J are TRBV28 and TRBJ2-7; TRBD2 aligns across 10 bases. CDR1 and CDR2 (germline): MDHEN, SYDVKM. V lost 4 bases, J lost 5 bases, and 5 bases stayed unmatched. The CDR3 length is 14 residues. DNA for the CDR3: TGTGCCAGCAGTTCCTTAGCGGGAGGAGACGAGCAGTACTTC. It yields the protein CASSSLAGGDEQYF.

There are a few counts of this clonotype. A read error is possible here, since a much larger clone lies one base away. The chain joins TRBV6-6 to TRBJ2-3; perhaps TRBD1 as D (5 bases). The length of the CDR3 is 13 residues. The germline V gene encodes CDR1 MNHNY and CDR2 SVGAGI (reference sequence). The CDR3 here is CVSSFPDRDTQYF. Here the CDR3 DNA reads TGTGTCAGCAGTTTCCCCGACAGAGATACGCAGTATTTT.

In its sample, this clonotype was seen many times. This chain links TRBV29-1 with TRBJ2-3; unclear D gene. Germline V gene sequence: CDR1 SQVTM, CDR2 ANQGSEA. V dropped 4 bases and J dropped 1 base, with 6 bases sitting between them. The CDR3 has 12 residues. The CDR3 DNA sequence: TGCAGCGTTGTGTCAGGCACAGATACGCAGTATTTT. It specifies CSVVSGTDTQYF.

This clonotype was observed many times. The V and J genes are TRBV29-1 and TRBJ2-5; unclear D gene. Trimming took off 4 bases at V and 7 bases at J, with 25 bases between the two ends. Germline V CDR1 and CDR2: SQVTM, ANQGSEA. The CDR3 is 16 amino acids. CDR3 residues: CSVVPHPTARTGTQYF. CDR3 bases: TGCAGCGTTGTTCCCCACCCCACTGCTCGGACGGGGACCCAGTACTTC. Supplemented by reference TRBV29-1 and TRBJ2-5, the full variable domain reads SAVISQKPSRDICQRGTSLTIQCQVDSQVTMMFWYRQQPGQSLTLIATANQGSEATYESGFVIDKFPISRPNLTFSTLTVSNMSPEDSSIYLCSVVPHPTARTGTQYFGPGTRLLVL.

This chain connects TRBV11-2 to TRBJ2-2, with D possibly called TRBD1 or TRBD2 (6 bases each). CDR3 length equals 12 residues. V was pared by 10 bases and J by 13 bases, with 19 bases between. Per the germline V gene, CDR1 is SGHAT and CDR2 is FQNNGV. This CDR3 reads CAIKGEDWVLFF. CDR3 nucleotide sequence: TGTGCCATCAAGGGGGAGGACTGGGTGCTGTTTTTT.

This clonotype was observed at least ten times. V and J are TRBV12-3 or TRBV12-4 and TRBJ2-2, with a possible D match to TRBD2 (6 bases). With 10 bases removed from V and 4 bases from J, the gap between germline ends came to 13 bases. The CDR3 length is 13 residues. CDR3 DNA sequence: TGTGCCACCTGGCTAGCGATCACCGGGGAGCTGTTTTTT. Amino acid sequence: CATWLAITGELFF.

This clonotype was observed at least ten times. The chain links TRBV29-1 to TRBJ2-7; 14 bases map to TRBD2. The CDR3 runs 14 residues. V lost 4 bases, J lost 3 bases, and 2 bases stayed unmatched. In germline, CDR1 is SQVTM, CDR2 ANQGSEA. The CDR3 loop reads CSVVTSGGDYEQYF. The DNA for the CDR3 is TGCAGCGTTGTGACTAGCGGGGGGGACTACGAGCAGTACTTC.